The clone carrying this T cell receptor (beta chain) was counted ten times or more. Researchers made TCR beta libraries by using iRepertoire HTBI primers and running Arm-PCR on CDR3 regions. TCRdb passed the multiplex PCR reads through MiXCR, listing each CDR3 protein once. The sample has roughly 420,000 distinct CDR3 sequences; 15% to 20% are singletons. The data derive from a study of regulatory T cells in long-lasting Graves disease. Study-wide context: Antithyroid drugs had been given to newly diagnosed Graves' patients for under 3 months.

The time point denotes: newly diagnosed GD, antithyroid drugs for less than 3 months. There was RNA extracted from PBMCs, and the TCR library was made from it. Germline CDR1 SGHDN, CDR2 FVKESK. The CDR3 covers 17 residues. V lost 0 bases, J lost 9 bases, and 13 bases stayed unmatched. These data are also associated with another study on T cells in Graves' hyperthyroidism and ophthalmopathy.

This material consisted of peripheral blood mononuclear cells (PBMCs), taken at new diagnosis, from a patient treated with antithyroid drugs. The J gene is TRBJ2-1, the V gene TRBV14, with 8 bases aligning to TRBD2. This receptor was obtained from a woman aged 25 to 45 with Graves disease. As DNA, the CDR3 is TGTGCCAGCAGCCAAGAAACTGCGGGCGGGAGGAAGGTTGAGCAGTTCTTC. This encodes CASSQETAGGRKVEQFF.